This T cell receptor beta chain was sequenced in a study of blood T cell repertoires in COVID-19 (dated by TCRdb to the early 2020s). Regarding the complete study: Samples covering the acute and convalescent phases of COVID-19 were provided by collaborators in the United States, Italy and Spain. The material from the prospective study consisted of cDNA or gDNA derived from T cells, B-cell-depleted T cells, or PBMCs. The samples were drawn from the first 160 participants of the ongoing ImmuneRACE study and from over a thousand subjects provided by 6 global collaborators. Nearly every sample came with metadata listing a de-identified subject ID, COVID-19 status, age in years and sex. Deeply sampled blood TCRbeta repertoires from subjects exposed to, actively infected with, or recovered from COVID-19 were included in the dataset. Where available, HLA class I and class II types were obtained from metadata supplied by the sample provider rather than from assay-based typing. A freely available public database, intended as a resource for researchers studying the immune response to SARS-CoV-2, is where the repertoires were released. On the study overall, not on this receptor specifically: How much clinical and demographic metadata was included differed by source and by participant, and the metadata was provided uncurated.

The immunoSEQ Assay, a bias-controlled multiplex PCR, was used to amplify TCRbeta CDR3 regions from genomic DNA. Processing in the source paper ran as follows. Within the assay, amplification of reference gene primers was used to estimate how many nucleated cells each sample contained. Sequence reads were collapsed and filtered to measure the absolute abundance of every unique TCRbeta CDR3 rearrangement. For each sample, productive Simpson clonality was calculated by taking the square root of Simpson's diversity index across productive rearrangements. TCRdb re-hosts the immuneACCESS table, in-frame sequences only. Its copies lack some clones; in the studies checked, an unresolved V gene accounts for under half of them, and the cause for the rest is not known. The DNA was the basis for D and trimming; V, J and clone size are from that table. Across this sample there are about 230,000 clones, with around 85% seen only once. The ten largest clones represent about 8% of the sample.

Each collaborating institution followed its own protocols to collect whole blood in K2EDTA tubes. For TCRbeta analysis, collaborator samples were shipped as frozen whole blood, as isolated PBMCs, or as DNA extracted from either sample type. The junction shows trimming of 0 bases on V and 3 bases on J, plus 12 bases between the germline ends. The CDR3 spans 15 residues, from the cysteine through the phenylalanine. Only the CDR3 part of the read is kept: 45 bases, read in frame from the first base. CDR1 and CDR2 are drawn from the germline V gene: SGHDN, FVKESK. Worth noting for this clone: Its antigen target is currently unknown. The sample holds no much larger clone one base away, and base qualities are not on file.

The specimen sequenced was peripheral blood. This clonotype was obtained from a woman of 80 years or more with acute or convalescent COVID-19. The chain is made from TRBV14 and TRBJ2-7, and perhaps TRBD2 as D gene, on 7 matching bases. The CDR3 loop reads CASSQERGPYYEQYF. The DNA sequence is TGTGCCAGCAGCCAAGAGCGGGGGCCATACTACGAGCAGTACTTC.